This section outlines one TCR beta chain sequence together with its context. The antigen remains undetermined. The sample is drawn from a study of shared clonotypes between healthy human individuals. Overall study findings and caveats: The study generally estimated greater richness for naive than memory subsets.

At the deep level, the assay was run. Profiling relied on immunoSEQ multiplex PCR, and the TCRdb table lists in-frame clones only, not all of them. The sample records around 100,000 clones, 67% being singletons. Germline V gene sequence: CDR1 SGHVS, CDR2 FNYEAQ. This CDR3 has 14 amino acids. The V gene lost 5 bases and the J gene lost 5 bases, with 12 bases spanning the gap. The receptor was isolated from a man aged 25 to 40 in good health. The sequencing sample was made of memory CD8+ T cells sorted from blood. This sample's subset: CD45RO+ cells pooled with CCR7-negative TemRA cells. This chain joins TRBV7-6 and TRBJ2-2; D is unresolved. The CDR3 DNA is TGTGCCAGCAGCCTTATGGCAGTAACCGGGGAGCTGTTTTTT. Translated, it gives CASSLMAVTGELFF.